This T cell receptor beta chain came from a study of T cells expressing NK-cell markers. In the study overall: The TCR beta repertoires were obtained from sorted CD3+CD56+NKG2C+, CD3+CD56+NKG2C- and CD3+CD56-NKG2C+ T cells.

The CDR3 length is 13 residues. TCRdb reanalyzed the 5' RACE reads and collapses them to one entry per CDR3 protein, without DNA. The sample features approximately 460,000 distinct CDR3 sequences, with about 7.3% in its top ten. This sequence joins TRBV12-3 or TRBV12-4 and TRBJ2-3. Sequences were obtained from blood T cells: a sorted CD56 or NKG2C T cell subset, CD4+ or CD8+ T cells, or bulk PBMC T cells (not recorded which). This receptor was taken from a woman aged 18 to 75 in good health. CDR3 region: CASRDGGPDTQYF.